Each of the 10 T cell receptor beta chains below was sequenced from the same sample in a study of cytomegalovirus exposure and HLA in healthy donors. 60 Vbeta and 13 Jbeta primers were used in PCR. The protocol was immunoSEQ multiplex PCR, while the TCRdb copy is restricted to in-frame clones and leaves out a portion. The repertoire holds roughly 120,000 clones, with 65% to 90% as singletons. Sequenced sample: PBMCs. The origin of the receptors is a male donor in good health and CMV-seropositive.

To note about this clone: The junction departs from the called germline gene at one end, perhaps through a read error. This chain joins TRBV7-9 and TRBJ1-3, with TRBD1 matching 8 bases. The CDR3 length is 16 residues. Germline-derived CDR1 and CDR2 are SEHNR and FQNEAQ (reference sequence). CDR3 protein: CSSSPSDRATGNTIYF. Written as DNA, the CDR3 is TGTTCCAGCAGCCCATCGGACAGGGCAACGGGAAACACCATATATTTT. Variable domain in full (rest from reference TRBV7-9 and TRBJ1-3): DTGVSQNPRHKITKRGQNVTFRCDPISEHNRLYWYRQTLGQGPEFLTYFQNEAQLEKSRLLSDRFSAERPKGSFSTLEIQRTEQGDSAMYLCSSSPSDRATGNTIYFGEGSWLTVV.

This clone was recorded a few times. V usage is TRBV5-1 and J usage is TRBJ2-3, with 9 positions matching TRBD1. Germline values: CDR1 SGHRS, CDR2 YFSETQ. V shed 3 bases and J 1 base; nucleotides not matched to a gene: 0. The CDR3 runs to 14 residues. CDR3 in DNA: TGCGCCAGCAGCTGGACAGGGGGCACAGATACGCAGTATTTT. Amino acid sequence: CASSWTGGTDTQYF.

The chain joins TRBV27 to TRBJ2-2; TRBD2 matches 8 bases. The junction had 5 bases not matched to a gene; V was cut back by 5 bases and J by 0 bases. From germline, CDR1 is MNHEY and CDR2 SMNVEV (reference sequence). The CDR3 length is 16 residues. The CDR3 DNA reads TGTGCCAGCAGTCAGACTAGCGTGACGAACACCGGGGAGCTGTTTTTT. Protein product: CASSQTSVTNTGELFF.

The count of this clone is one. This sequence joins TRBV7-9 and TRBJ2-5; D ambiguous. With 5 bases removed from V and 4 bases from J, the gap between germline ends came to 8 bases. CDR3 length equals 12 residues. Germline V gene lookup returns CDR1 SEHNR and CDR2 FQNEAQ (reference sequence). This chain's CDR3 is CASSPSSETQYF. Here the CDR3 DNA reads TGTGCCAGCAGCCCTTCCTCAGAGACCCAGTACTTC.

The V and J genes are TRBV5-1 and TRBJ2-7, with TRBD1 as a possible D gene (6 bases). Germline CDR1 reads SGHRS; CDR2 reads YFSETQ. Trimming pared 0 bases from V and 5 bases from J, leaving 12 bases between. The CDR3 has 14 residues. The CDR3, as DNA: TGCGCCAGCAGCTTGGTGCCAGGGGATGACGAGCAGTACTTC. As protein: CASSLVPGDDEQYF.

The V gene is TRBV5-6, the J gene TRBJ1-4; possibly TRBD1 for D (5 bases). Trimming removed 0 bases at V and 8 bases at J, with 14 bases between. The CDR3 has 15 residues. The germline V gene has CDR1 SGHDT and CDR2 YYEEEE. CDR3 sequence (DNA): TGTGCCAGCAGCTTGGAGGGGCGAGGGAGGGAAAAACTGTTTTTT. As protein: CASSLEGRGREKLFF.

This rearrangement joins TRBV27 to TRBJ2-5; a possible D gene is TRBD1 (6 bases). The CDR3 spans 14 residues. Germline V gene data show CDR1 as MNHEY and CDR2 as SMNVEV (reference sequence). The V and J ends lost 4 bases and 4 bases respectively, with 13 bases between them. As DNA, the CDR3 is TGTGCCAGCAGTTCGGACAGTAGGAGAGAGACCCAGTACTTC. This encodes CASSSDSRRETQYF.

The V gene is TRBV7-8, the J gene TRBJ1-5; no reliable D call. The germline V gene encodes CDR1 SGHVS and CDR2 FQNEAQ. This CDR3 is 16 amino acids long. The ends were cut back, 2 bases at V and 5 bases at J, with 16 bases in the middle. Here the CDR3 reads CASSLWPWATDQPQHF. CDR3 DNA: TGTGCCAGCAGCTTATGGCCCTGGGCAACAGATCAGCCCCAGCATTTT.

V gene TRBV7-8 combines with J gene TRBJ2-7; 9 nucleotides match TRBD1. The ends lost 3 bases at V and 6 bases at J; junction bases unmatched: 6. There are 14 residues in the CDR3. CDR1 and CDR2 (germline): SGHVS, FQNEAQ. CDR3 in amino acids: CASSLMTGGREQYF. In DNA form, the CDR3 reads TGTGCCAGCAGCTTGATGACAGGGGGACGCGAGCAGTACTTC.

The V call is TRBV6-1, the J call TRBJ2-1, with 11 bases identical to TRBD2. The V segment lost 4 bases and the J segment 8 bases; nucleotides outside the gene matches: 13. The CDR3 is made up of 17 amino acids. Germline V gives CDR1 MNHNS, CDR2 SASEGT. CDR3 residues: CASSALAGGISGHEQFF. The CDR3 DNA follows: TGTGCCAGCAGTGCATTAGCGGGAGGGATTTCGGGGCATGAGCAGTTCTTC.